These 11 T cell receptor beta chains share one sample of origin, sequenced in a study of beta chain features in type 1 diabetes. The isolated RNA, all of it, was reverse transcribed, so expressed TCRB transcripts were what got sequenced. TCRdb's copy holds only in-frame clones and misses some; the assay was immunoSEQ multiplex PCR. Of more than 300,000 clones listed, over 13% are singletons. Sequenced: naive CD4+ T cells from blood. The receptors were sampled from a woman aged 18-29 years in good health.

The J gene is TRBJ2-1, the V gene TRBV6-5; 8 bases are shared with TRBD1. The CDR3 is made up of 14 amino acids. From germline, CDR1 is MNHEY and CDR2 SVGAGI. The junction had 5 bases not matched to a gene; V was cut back by 2 bases and J by 8 bases. CDR3 sequence: CASSYGQGAYEQFF. The CDR3 DNA sequence: TGTGCCAGCAGTTACGGGCAGGGGGCCTATGAGCAGTTCTTC.

The CDR3 DNA follows: TGTGCCAGCAGCTCAGCTGGTCCGACAGGGGGCGCCTACAATGAGCAGTTCTTC. Its protein product is CASSSAGPTGGAYNEQFF. This chain uses TRBV7-9 with TRBJ2-1; TRBD1 agrees at 10 bases. Per germline, CDR1 SEHNR and CDR2 FQNEAQ (reference sequence). The CDR3 totals 18 residues. V lost 4 bases to trimming and J lost 2 bases; unmatched junction nucleotides: 11.

This clone was picked up a small number of times. V and J are TRBV7-2 and TRBJ2-5; a possible D gene is TRBD2 (6 bases). Looked up from germline, CDR1 is SGHTA and CDR2 is FQGNSA. The CDR3 totals 16 residues. V was shortened by 2 bases and J by 2 bases, with 15 bases between the two germline ends. The chain's CDR3 is CASSLSSLRGQETQYF. CDR3 nucleotides: TGTGCCAGCAGCTTATCCTCCCTCCGGGGGCAAGAGACCCAGTACTTC.

The rearrangement joins TRBV7-3 to TRBJ2-7; tentatively, D is TRBD2 (5 bases). Germline V gives CDR1 SGHTA, CDR2 FQGTGA. Trimming shortened V by 4 bases and J by 2 bases, and 12 bases separated the two germline ends. The CDR3 covers 14 residues. The CDR3 bases are TGTGCCAGCAGCTCGACTACCCCTCCCTACGAGCAGTACTTC. This translates into CASSSTTPPYEQYF.

The V gene is TRBV4-1, the J gene TRBJ2-7; possible D gene TRBD2, 5 bases. Trimming shortened V by 4 bases and J by 5 bases, and 12 bases separated the two germline ends. CDR3 length: 13 amino acids. The germline V gene has CDR1 MGHRA and CDR2 YSYEKL. CDR3 nucleotides: TGCGCCAGCAGCCTTACTAGTCGCCACGAGCAGTACTTC. Translated: CASSLTSRHEQYF.

This clone has a handful of counts. V gene TRBV5-1 combines with J gene TRBJ2-3, with no clear D. Germline lookup yields CDR1 SGHRS and CDR2 YFSETQ. The V and J ends lost 0 bases and 0 bases respectively, with 5 bases between them. The CDR3 runs 14 residues. CDR3: CASSLASSTDTQYF. In DNA form, the CDR3 reads TGCGCCAGCAGCTTGGCGAGCAGCACAGATACGCAGTATTTT.

The chain is built from TRBV5-1 and TRBJ1-1; 10 bases match TRBD1. There are 14 residues in the CDR3. Germline-derived CDR1 and CDR2 are SGHRS and YFSETQ. V lost 5 bases to trimming and J lost 6 bases; unmatched junction nucleotides: 7. The CDR3 region is CASRRQGADAEAFF. CDR3 in DNA: TGCGCCAGCAGAAGACAGGGGGCAGATGCTGAAGCTTTCTTT.

The genes are TRBV5-4 and TRBJ2-1; no clear D gene. Germline V gene lookup returns CDR1 SGHNT and CDR2 YYREEE (reference sequence). This CDR3 is built from 12 residues. V lost 5 bases and J lost 9, with 12 bases in between. The CDR3 sequence is CASSPAGIEQFF. In nucleotides, the CDR3 is TGTGCCAGCAGTCCCGCAGGTATTGAGCAGTTCTTC. The whole variable domain, remainder taken from reference TRBV5-4 and TRBJ2-1, is ETGVTQSPTHLIKTRGQQVTLRCSSQSGHNTVSWYQQALGQGPQFIFQYYREEENGRGNFPPRFSGLQFPNYSSELNVNALELDDSALYLCASSPAGIEQFFGPGTRLTVL.

This chain uses TRBV2 with TRBJ2-1, with D possibly being TRBD2 (5 bases). CDR3 length: 13 residues. Germline CDR1 is SNHLY and CDR2 is FYNNEI. V lost 5 bases and J 7 bases, leaving 12 bases between the germline ends. CDR3 in amino acids: CASSRTLLNEQFF. The CDR3 DNA sequence: TGTGCCAGCAGTCGGACTCTGCTTAATGAGCAGTTCTTC.

This clone showed up just a few times. The chain has TRBV5-1 and TRBJ2-3; 7 bases line up with TRBD2. Germline V gives CDR1 SGHRS, CDR2 YFSETQ. The CDR3 totals 14 residues. With V trimmed by 0 bases and J by 4 bases, 2 bases remained unmatched. The CDR3 DNA follows: TGCGCCAGCAGCTTGGGACTAGCTCCAGATACGCAGTATTTT. The encoded protein is CASSLGLAPDTQYF. The variable domain in full, completed from reference TRBV5-1 and TRBJ2-3, reads KAGVTQTPRYLIKTRGQQVTLSCSPISGHRSVSWYQQTPGQGLQFLFEYFSETQRNKGNFPGRFSGRQFSNSRSEMNVSTLELGDSALYLCASSLGLAPDTQYFGPGTRLTVL.

This clone appeared once. The V and J genes are TRBV2 and TRBJ1-2; D is perhaps TRBD1 (6 bases). V lost 5 bases and J lost 9, with 13 bases in between. The CDR3 is 12 residues long. The germline gives CDR1 SNHLY, CDR2 FYNNEI. The CDR3 sequence: CASSRTERSYTF. As DNA, the CDR3 is TGTGCCAGCAGTCGGACAGAGAGAAGCTACACCTTC.